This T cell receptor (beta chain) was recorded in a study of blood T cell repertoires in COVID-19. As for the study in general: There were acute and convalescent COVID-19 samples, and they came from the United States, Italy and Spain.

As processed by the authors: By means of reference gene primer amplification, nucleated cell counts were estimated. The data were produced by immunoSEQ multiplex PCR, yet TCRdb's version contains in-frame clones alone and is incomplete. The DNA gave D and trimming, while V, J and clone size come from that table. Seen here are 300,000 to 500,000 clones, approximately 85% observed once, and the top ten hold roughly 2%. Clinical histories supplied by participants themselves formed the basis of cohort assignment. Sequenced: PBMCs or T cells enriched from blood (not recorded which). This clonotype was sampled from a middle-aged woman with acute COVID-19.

The CDR3 protein is CAGTRRTSSTDTQYF. The CDR3 DNA is TGTGCCGGAACCAGACGGACTTCTAGCACAGATACGCAGTATTTT. The chain couples TRBV30 to TRBJ2-3; TRBD2 might be the D (5 bases). Germline V gives CDR1 GTSNPN, CDR2 SVGIG (reference sequence). The CDR3 sequence is 15 residues long. Trimming left V 8 bases short and J 0 bases short, with 18 bases between.